Only one count was recorded for the clone carrying this T cell receptor beta chain. In the authors' methods: Reference gene primer amplification gave nucleated cell count estimates. Some clones are missing from TCRdb's copy, which holds only in-frame ones; the method was immunoSEQ multiplex PCR. Clonal size and the V and J genes are those of that table, whereas D and trimming came from the DNA. The data show 110,000 or so clones, 81% seen once. This entry belongs to a study of blood T cell repertoires in COVID-19. Across the study: COVID-19 samples, acute and convalescent, were from the United States, Italy and Spain. PBMCs, B-cell-depleted T cells, or T cells were the source of the cDNA or gDNA that made up the material.

CDR1 and CDR2 (germline): LGHNT, FRNRAP. V was pared by 8 bases and J by 4 bases, with 5 bases of the junction left unmatched. The CDR3 has 15 residues. Input material: peripheral blood. This sequence was found in a man older than 75 with acute or convalescent COVID-19. V is TRBV12-5 and J is TRBJ1-4; TRBD1 aligns across 12 bases. The CDR3 sequence: CASSGQGAGNEKLFF. The CDR3 DNA reads as TGTGCTAGTTCGGGACAGGGGGCCGGTAATGAAAAACTGTTTTTT.